The next 19 T cell receptor beta chains were all read from a single sample in a study of memory CD4+ T cells and cytomegalovirus serostatus. The sort gate was single viable CD3+CD4+CD8-CD45RO+ cells for memory CD4+ T cells. Here immunoSEQ multiplex PCR was the method, and the copy in TCRdb shows in-frame clones only, minus some. In the table there are approximately 42,000 clones, around three quarters of which are singletons. The sample comprised memory CD4+ T cells from blood. The receptors here all came from an adult in good health and CMV-seronegative.

The genes are TRBV30 and TRBJ2-3; a possible D gene is TRBD1 (6 bases). This CDR3 has 15 residues. The V and J ends lost 1 base and 4 bases respectively, with 15 bases between them. CDR1 is GTSNPN, CDR2 SVGIG, per germline (reference sequence). CDR3 sequence (DNA): TGTGCCTGGAGTGGTACAGGGTTGGGGGCAGATACGCAGTATTTT. Translation gives CAWSGTGLGADTQYF.

The rearrangement joins TRBV11-3 to TRBJ2-7; 7 bases agree with TRBD2. The ends lost 4 bases at V and 3 bases at J; junction bases unmatched: 6. This CDR3 has 14 residues. Germline V CDR1 and CDR2: SGHNT, YENEEA. Here the CDR3 reads CASSSIRGSYEQYF. Written as DNA, the CDR3 is TGTGCCAGCAGCTCCATCCGCGGGAGCTACGAGCAGTACTTC. The full variable domain, in which reference TRBV11-3 and TRBJ2-7 provide the parts outside the CDR3, is EAGVVQSPRYKIIEKKQPVAFWCNPISGHNTLYWYLQNLGQGPELLIRYENEEAVDDSQLPKDRFSAERLKGVDSTLKIQPAELGDSAVYLCASSSIRGSYEQYFGPGTRLTVT.

The rearrangement links TRBV5-1 to TRBJ2-7, with TRBD2 matching over 9 bases. CDR1 and CDR2 from the germline V gene are SGHRS and YFSETQ. With 0 bases clipped from V and 5 bases from J, the junction kept 3 bases outside the gene matches. The CDR3 is made up of 14 amino acids. In nucleotides, the CDR3 is TGCGCCAGCAGCTTGGGCGGGGGGGTCGACGAGCAGTACTTC. Translated, it gives CASSLGGGVDEQYF.

V usage is TRBV30 and J usage is TRBJ2-1; 7 bases are a match to TRBD2. The V gene end was trimmed by 1 base and the J gene end by 0 bases; junction bases not matched to a gene: 6. The CDR3 is 16 residues long. Germline V gene lookup returns CDR1 GTSNPN and CDR2 SVGIG (reference sequence). Here the CDR3 reads CAWSDALAGSYNEQFF. The CDR3 DNA follows: TGTGCCTGGAGTGACGCTTTAGCGGGCTCCTACAATGAGCAGTTCTTC.

V gene TRBV10-3 combines with J gene TRBJ2-3; no definite D call. V was shortened by 3 bases and J by 0 bases, with 10 bases between the two germline ends. This CDR3 comprises 15 residues. Germline V CDR1 and CDR2: ENHRY, SYGVKD. In DNA, the CDR3 is TGTGCCATCAGTGACGGCGGATATAGCACAGATACGCAGTATTTT. Translated, it gives CAISDGGYSTDTQYF.

The chain joins TRBV4-3 to TRBJ2-5; perhaps TRBD2 as D (7 bases). Per germline, CDR1 LGHNA and CDR2 YSLEER. V lost 0 bases and J lost 5, with 13 bases in between. This CDR3 has 15 residues. In nucleotides, the CDR3 is TGCGCCAGCAGCCAAGAATACAGGGAGGGGGAGACCCAGTACTTC. Residues: CASSQEYREGETQYF.

This clone was seen only once. The genes are TRBV27 and TRBJ2-2; 10 bases align to TRBD1. CDR1 and CDR2 (germline): MNHEY, SMNVEV (reference sequence). The CDR3 is 13 residues long. The junction had 2 bases not matched to a gene; V was cut back by 8 bases and J by 5 bases. This CDR3 is CASGGQGTGELFF. The CDR3 DNA follows: TGTGCCAGCGGGGGACAGGGGACCGGGGAGCTGTTTTTT.

The chain uses TRBV5-4 and TRBJ1-1; D gene ambiguous. In germline, CDR1 is SGHNT, CDR2 YYREEE (reference sequence). The CDR3 spans 13 residues. V dropped 3 bases and J dropped 5 bases, with 11 bases sitting between them. The DNA for the CDR3 is TGTGCCAGCAGCTCGGCCAGGCGAACTGAAGCTTTCTTT. Its protein product is CASSSARRTEAFF.

The chain couples TRBV18 to TRBJ2-5; weak D call: TRBD1 (6 bases). V gave up 6 bases and J gave up 3 bases, with 11 bases separating them. Per the germline V gene, CDR1 is KGHSH and CDR2 is LQKENI. The length of the CDR3 is 13 residues. This CDR3 reads CASSPGTKETQYF. The CDR3 DNA is TGTGCCAGCTCCCCCGGGACAAAAGAGACCCAGTACTTC.

The genes are TRBV7-2 and TRBJ2-1, with 12 bases that match TRBD2. Trimming at V came to 5 bases and at J to 9 bases, leaving 5 bases not matched to a gene. Germline V lookup: CDR1 SGHTA, CDR2 FQGNSA. The CDR3 consists of 14 residues. DNA for the CDR3: TGTGCCAGCAGCCCGACGGGACTAGCGGGTGAGCAGTTCTTC. The encoded protein is CASSPTGLAGEQFF.

This clone was detected only once. The rearrangement uses TRBV2 and TRBJ1-3; 8 bases agree with TRBD1. Germline V gene data show CDR1 as SNHLY and CDR2 as FYNNEI. Trimming took 7 bases from V and 0 from J; bases not matched to a gene: 8. This CDR3 region has 16 residues. CDR3 nucleotide sequence: TGTGCCAGCAAGGGGACAGGAGTAAGCTCTGGAAACACCATATATTTT. Translating it yields CASKGTGVSSGNTIYF.

The table lists this clone with a count of one. The chain links TRBV5-1 to TRBJ2-5; 9 bases match TRBD2. The CDR3 is made up of 14 amino acids. The J segment lost 4 bases and the V segment lost 6 bases, leaving 7 bases of the junction unmatched. Germline assignment: CDR1 SGHRS and CDR2 YFSETQ. CDR3 sequence: CASTSQAGGETQYF. CDR3 nucleotide sequence: TGCGCCAGCACCTCCCAAGCGGGAGGAGAGACCCAGTACTTC.

In its sample, this clone was seen once. The rearrangement joins TRBV5-1 to TRBJ2-3; D perhaps matches TRBD1 (6 bases). Germline V gene data show CDR1 as SGHRS and CDR2 as YFSETQ. Trimming took off 8 bases at V and 0 bases at J, with 13 bases between the two ends. CDR3 length equals 14 residues. CDR3 amino acids: CASKDSPSTDTQYF. The CDR3, as DNA: TGCGCCAGTAAGGACAGCCCTAGCACAGATACGCAGTATTTT. The whole variable domain, filled in from reference TRBV5-1 and TRBJ2-3, reads KAGVTQTPRYLIKTRGQQVTLSCSPISGHRSVSWYQQTPGQGLQFLFEYFSETQRNKGNFPGRFSGRQFSNSRSEMNVSTLELGDSALYLCASKDSPSTDTQYFGPGTRLTVL.

V and J are TRBV15 and TRBJ2-7, with D possibly being TRBD1 (6 bases). CDR1 and CDR2 from the germline V gene are LNHNV and YYDKDF (reference sequence). Between the trimmed V and J ends, which lost 9 bases and 5 bases, there was a span of 14 bases. The CDR3 is 12 residues long. In DNA, the CDR3 is TGTGCCACTCGAGGCAGGGGACACGAGCAGTACTTC. Its translation: CATRGRGHEQYF. Drawing the rest from reference TRBV15 and TRBJ2-7, the complete variable domain is DAMVIQNPRYQVTQFGKPVTLSCSQTLNHNVMYWYQQKSSQAPKLLFHYYDKDFNNEADTPDNFQSRRPNTSFCFLDIRSPGLGDTAMYLCATRGRGHEQYFGPGTRLTVT.

The gene calls are TRBV4-1 and TRBJ2-7, with 8 nucleotides matching TRBD2. This CDR3 has 16 residues. The J segment lost 5 bases and the V segment lost 1 base, leaving 10 bases of the junction unmatched. Germline V gives CDR1 MGHRA, CDR2 YSYEKL. In nucleotides, the CDR3 is TGCGCCAGCAGCCAAGTCGCCGGGGGGGCGCAGAACGAGCAGTACTTC. The encoded protein is CASSQVAGGAQNEQYF.

The rearrangement uses TRBV6-6 and TRBJ1-3; D not certain. V was trimmed by 2 bases and J by 0 bases, leaving 8 bases between them. Germline loops: CDR1 MNHNY, CDR2 SVGAGI (reference sequence). There are 15 residues in the CDR3. In DNA, the CDR3 is TGTGCCAGCAGTTACGACGAATCCTCTGGAAACACCATATATTTT. Amino acids: CASSYDESSGNTIYF.

CDR3 protein: CASSRASYEQYF. The CDR3 DNA follows: TGTGCCAGCAGCAGAGCTAGCTACGAGCAGTACTTC. This rearrangement joins TRBV5-4 to TRBJ2-7; D gene ambiguous. The CDR3 totals 12 residues. From germline, CDR1 is SGHNT and CDR2 YYREEE (reference sequence). V was cut by 4 bases and J by 3 bases, with 8 bases left in between.

The chain carries TRBV25-1 and TRBJ2-3; D gene unclear. Trimming stripped 3 bases from V and 2 bases from J, with 9 bases between. Germline V gene lookup returns CDR1 MGHDK and CDR2 SYGVNS. This CDR3 is built from 14 residues. CDR3 nucleotide sequence: TGTGCCAGCAGTGATTTCCAGCCCACAGATACGCAGTATTTT. Protein: CASSDFQPTDTQYF. Supplemented by reference TRBV25-1 and TRBJ2-3, the full variable domain reads EADIYQTPRYLVIGTGKKITLECSQTMGHDKMYWYQQDPGMELHLIHYSYGVNSTEKGDLSSESTVSRIRTEHFPLTLESARPSHTSQYLCASSDFQPTDTQYFGPGTRLTVL.

V and J are TRBV2 and TRBJ1-2, with 7 bases aligning to TRBD1. The germline gives CDR1 SNHLY, CDR2 FYNNEI. V trimming: 7 bases; J trimming: 8 bases; junction bases outside the gene matches: 10. The CDR3 spans 13 residues. CDR3 sequence reads: CASMIYRGGGYTF. DNA for the CDR3: TGTGCCAGCATGATCTACAGGGGCGGCGGCTACACCTTC. The variable domain in full, completed from reference TRBV2 and TRBJ1-2, reads EPEVTQTPSHQVTQMGQEVILRCVPISNHLYFYWYRQILGQKVEFLVSFYNNEISEKSEIFDDQFSVERPDGSNFTLKIRSTKLEDSAMYFCASMIYRGGGYTFGSGTRLTVV.